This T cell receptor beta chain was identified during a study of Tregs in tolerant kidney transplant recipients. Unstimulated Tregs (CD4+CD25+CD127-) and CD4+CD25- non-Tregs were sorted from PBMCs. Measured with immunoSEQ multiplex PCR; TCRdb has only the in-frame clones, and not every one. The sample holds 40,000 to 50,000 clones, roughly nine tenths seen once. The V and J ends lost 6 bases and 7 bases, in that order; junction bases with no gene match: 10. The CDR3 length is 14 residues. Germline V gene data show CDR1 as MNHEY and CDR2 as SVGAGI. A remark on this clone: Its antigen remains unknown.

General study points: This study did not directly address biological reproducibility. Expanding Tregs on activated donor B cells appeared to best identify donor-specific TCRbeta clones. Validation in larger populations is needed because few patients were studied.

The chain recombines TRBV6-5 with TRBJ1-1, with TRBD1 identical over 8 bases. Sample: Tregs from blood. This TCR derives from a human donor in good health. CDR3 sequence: CASRPPWDRSEAFF. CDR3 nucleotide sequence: TGTGCCAGCAGACCCCCCTGGGACAGGAGTGAAGCTTTCTTT.